Presented here are 21 T cell receptor beta chains from one specimen sequenced in a study of blood T cell repertoires in COVID-19. Some clones are missing from TCRdb's copy, which holds only in-frame ones; the method was immunoSEQ multiplex PCR. Of around 200,000 clones in the sample, around 83% were seen once. The sequenced sample was peripheral blood. Source of these receptors: a woman in her 40s with acute or convalescent COVID-19.

In its sample, this clone ranks as medium-sized. The chain recombines TRBV20-1 with TRBJ1-5; D may be TRBD1 (6 bases). CDR3 length equals 15 residues. Germline lookup yields CDR1 DFQATT and CDR2 SNEGSKA (reference sequence). V lost 3 bases and J lost 7, with 19 bases in between. CDR3: CSASFGGQASQPQHF. CDR3 DNA sequence: TGCAGTGCTAGTTTTGGGGGCCAGGCTAGCCAGCCCCAGCATTTT.

This chain joins TRBV29-1 and TRBJ2-1, with 8 bases that match TRBD2. Looked up from germline, CDR1 is SQVTM and CDR2 is ANQGSEA. The CDR3 sequence is 11 residues long. The V segment lost 6 bases and the J segment 12 bases; nucleotides outside the gene matches: 7. For the CDR3, the DNA is TGCAGCGTCGGGACTAGTATCGGGCAGTTCTTC. Its protein product is CSVGTSIGQFF.

V gene TRBV7-9 combines with J gene TRBJ2-3; TRBD1 agrees at 11 bases. CDR1 SEHNR and CDR2 FQNEAQ come from the germline V gene (reference sequence). J lost 6 bases, V lost 5 bases, and 4 bases had no gene match. The CDR3 extends over 14 amino acids. CDR3 loop: CASSPGQGVDTQYF. CDR3 nucleotides: TGTGCCAGCAGCCCGGGACAGGGGGTTGATACGCAGTATTTT.

The chain has TRBV6-5 and TRBJ1-1; unclear D gene. CDR3 length: 13 amino acids. Trimming removed 6 bases at V and 1 base at J, with 9 bases between. Looked up from germline, CDR1 is MNHEY and CDR2 is SVGAGI. CDR3 amino acids: CASRLRQNTEAFF. The CDR3 nucleotides are TGTGCCAGCAGACTCAGACAGAACACTGAAGCTTTCTTT.

The chain couples TRBV19 to TRBJ1-1, with D unresolved. Germline CDR1 reads LNHDA; CDR2 reads SQIVND (reference sequence). V gave up 5 bases and J gave up 0 bases, with 7 bases separating them. The CDR3 spans 13 residues. CDR3 region: CASSWSVNTEAFF. In DNA form, the CDR3 reads TGTGCCAGTAGTTGGAGTGTGAACACTGAAGCTTTCTTT.

V gene TRBV6-2 or TRBV6-3 combines with J gene TRBJ2-7; D remains unclear. V was pared by 2 bases and J by 4 bases, with 9 bases between. The CDR3 totals 13 residues. CDR1 is MNHEY, CDR2 SVGEGT, per germline. Here the CDR3 DNA reads TGTGCCAGCAGTTACGACATGGATTACGAGCAGTACTTC. Translating gives CASSYDMDYEQYF.

V gene TRBV7-2 combines with J gene TRBJ2-7, with 9 bases that match TRBD1. Germline lookup yields CDR1 SGHTA and CDR2 FQGNSA. V gave up 5 bases and J gave up 5 bases; unmatched junction bases: 10. CDR3 length: 15 residues. CDR3 DNA: TGTGCCAGCAGCCACGTGACAGGGGGTGAGGACGAGCAGTACTTC. Translation: CASSHVTGGEDEQYF. The full variable domain, completed using reference TRBV7-2 and TRBJ2-7, is GAGVSQSPSNKVTEKGKDVELRCDPISGHTALYWYRQSLGQGLEFLIYFQGNSAPDKSGLPSDRFSAERTGGSVSTLTIQRTQQEDSAVYLCASSHVTGGEDEQYFGPGTRLTVT.

The CDR3 region is CAWSTYDRWNTEAFF. CDR3 nucleotide sequence: TGTGCCTGGAGTACATATGACAGATGGAACACTGAAGCTTTCTTT. The rearrangement links TRBV30 to TRBJ1-1, with D perhaps TRBD1 (5 bases). V was shortened by 2 bases and J by 1 base, with 14 bases between the two germline ends. CDR1 is GTSNPN and CDR2 is SVGIG in the germline V gene (reference sequence). This CDR3 spans 15 amino acids.

The rearrangement links TRBV16 to TRBJ1-1, with TRBD1 matching 9 bases. Germline lookup yields CDR1 KGHSY and CDR2 FQNENV. The CDR3 extends over 15 amino acids. The V gene end was trimmed by 0 bases and the J gene end by 4 bases; junction bases not matched to a gene: 3. CDR3 in amino acids: CASSQSGQGSTEAFF. The CDR3 region has the DNA TGTGCCAGCAGCCAATCTGGACAGGGGAGCACTGAAGCTTTCTTT.

The chain has TRBV6-5 and TRBJ2-1; a possible D gene is TRBD1 (7 bases). CDR1 is MNHEY and CDR2 is SVGAGI in the germline V gene. This CDR3 has 16 residues. Trimming left V 2 bases short and J 5 bases short, with 16 bases between. In DNA, the CDR3 is TGTGCCAGCAGTTACGGCGGGACAGTACCCAACAATGAGCAGTTCTTC. It codes for CASSYGGTVPNNEQFF.

This clone occurred a few times. This chain links TRBV6-1 with TRBJ1-2; D is perhaps TRBD1 (6 bases). The V end lost 0 bases, the J end lost 4 bases, and 12 bases lay between the germline ends. Looked up from germline, CDR1 is MNHNS and CDR2 is SASEGT. The CDR3 runs 15 residues. CDR3 residues: CASSEAAGAGYGYTF. As DNA, the CDR3 is TGTGCCAGCAGTGAAGCGGCAGGGGCCGGCTATGGCTACACCTTC.

The genes are TRBV30 and TRBJ1-4, with D perhaps TRBD1 (5 bases). Germline CDR1 GTSNPN, CDR2 SVGIG (reference sequence). The V gene lost 4 bases and the J gene lost 4 bases, with 10 bases spanning the gap. The CDR3 runs to 13 residues. DNA of the CDR3: TGTGCCTGGACCGGGACTTGTAATGAAAAACTGTTTTTT. Its translation is CAWTGTCNEKLFF.

V is TRBV11-2 and J is TRBJ2-5; a weak D match, TRBD1 (5 bases). This CDR3 has 17 residues. The germline V and J ends were trimmed by 5 bases and 2 bases, with 21 bases remaining between them. Germline CDR1 is SGHAT and CDR2 is FQNNGV. As DNA, the CDR3 is TGTGCCAGCAGCCGACCTGCCCGGACACACCATCAAGAGACCCAGTACTTC. This encodes CASSRPARTHHQETQYF.

The genes are TRBV7-9 and TRBJ1-4; possible D gene TRBD1, 5 bases. With 5 bases removed from V and 6 bases from J, the gap between germline ends came to 16 bases. Germline values: CDR1 SEHNR, CDR2 FQNEAQ (reference sequence). CDR3 length: 15 amino acids. The CDR3, as DNA: TGTGCCAGCAGCCCCGGGGGAGGGGTGTATGAAAAACTGTTTTTT. The encoded protein is CASSPGGGVYEKLFF.

The V gene is TRBV10-3, the J gene TRBJ2-6; possible D gene TRBD1, 5 bases. Trimming pared 3 bases from V and 1 base from J, leaving 10 bases between. This CDR3 contains 16 residues. The germline V gene encodes CDR1 ENHRY and CDR2 SYGVKD. Written as DNA, the CDR3 is TGTGCCATCAGTGATCAGGGCCAATCTGGGGCCAACGTCCTGACTTTC. Its translation: CAISDQGQSGANVLTF.

This chain connects TRBV9 to TRBJ2-2; D might be TRBD1 (7 bases). Trimming pared 0 bases from V and 5 bases from J, leaving 17 bases between. CDR3 size: 17 residues. Germline loops: CDR1 SGDLS, CDR2 YYNGEE. CDR3 nucleotide sequence: TGTGCCAGCAGCGTAGCGTTTGTGGCAGGGGGGACCGGGGAGCTGTTTTTT. Translation: CASSVAFVAGGTGELFF.

CDR3 in amino acids: CASSQAYEQYF. The DNA of the CDR3 is TGTGCCAGCAGCCAAGCTTACGAGCAGTACTTC. The chain uses TRBV14 and TRBJ2-7; D uncertain. This CDR3 spans 11 amino acids. The V end was cut by 1 base, the J end by 4 bases, with 2 bases between. Germline V lookup: CDR1 SGHDN, CDR2 FVKESK. The full variable domain, with the rest looked up from reference TRBV14 and TRBJ2-7, is EAGVTQFPSHSVIEKGQTVTLRCDPISGHDNLYWYRRVMGKEIKFLLHFVKESKQDESGMPNNRFLAERTGGTYSTLKVQPAELEDSGVYFCASSQAYEQYFGPGTRLTVT.

The rearrangement uses TRBV11-2 and TRBJ2-7; no clear D. Germline-derived CDR1 and CDR2 are SGHAT and FQNNGV. The CDR3 consists of 14 residues. V lost 2 bases and J lost 3, with 11 bases in between. The CDR3 is CASSLLGRLYEQYF. The CDR3 bases are TGTGCCAGCAGCTTACTAGGAAGGCTCTACGAGCAGTACTTC.

V gene TRBV14 combines with J gene TRBJ2-1; possibly TRBD2 for D (5 bases). The CDR3 runs to 13 residues. Trimming cost V 0 bases and J 9 bases, with 9 bases left between them. Per the germline V gene, CDR1 is SGHDN and CDR2 is FVKESK. The CDR3, as DNA: TGTGCCAGCAGCCAAGATCTCGGGGTTGAGCAGTTCTTC. It translates to CASSQDLGVEQFF.

V and J are TRBV6-5 and TRBJ1-1; 9 nucleotides line up with TRBD1. Trimming cost V 6 bases and J 2 bases; bases outside gene matches: 1. The CDR3 runs 13 residues. Per germline, CDR1 MNHEY and CDR2 SVGAGI. The CDR3 DNA reads as TGTGCCAGCAGACAGGGGGCCAACACTGAAGCTTTCTTT. The encoded protein is CASRQGANTEAFF.

The chain is built from TRBV27 and TRBJ2-1, with D tentatively TRBD2 (6 bases). Per the germline V gene, CDR1 is MNHEY and CDR2 is SMNVEV (reference sequence). This CDR3 contains 15 residues. V was clipped by 7 bases and J by 0 bases, with 13 bases between them. The CDR3: CASIAGSNSYNEQFF. The DNA of the CDR3 is TGTGCCAGCATCGCGGGGAGCAACTCCTACAATGAGCAGTTCTTC.